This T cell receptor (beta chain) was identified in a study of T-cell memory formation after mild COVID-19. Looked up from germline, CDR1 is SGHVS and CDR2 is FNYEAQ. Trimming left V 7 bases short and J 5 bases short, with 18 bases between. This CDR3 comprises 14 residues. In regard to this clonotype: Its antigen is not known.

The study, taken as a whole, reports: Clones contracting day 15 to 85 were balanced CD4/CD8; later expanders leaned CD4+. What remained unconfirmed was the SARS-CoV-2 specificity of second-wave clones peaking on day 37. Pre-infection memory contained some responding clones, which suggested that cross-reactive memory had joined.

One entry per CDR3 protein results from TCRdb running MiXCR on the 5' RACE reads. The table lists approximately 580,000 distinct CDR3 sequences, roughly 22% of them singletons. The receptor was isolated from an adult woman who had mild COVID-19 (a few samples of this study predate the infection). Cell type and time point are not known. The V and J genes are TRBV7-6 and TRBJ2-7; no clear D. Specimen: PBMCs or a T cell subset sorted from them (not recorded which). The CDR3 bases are TGTGCCAGCACTCCGAGCGAGGACCTCCACGAGCAGTACTTC. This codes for CASTPSEDLHEQYF.